Below are 20 T cell receptor beta chains sequenced from a single sample in a study of identical twins. A single record per CDR3 protein comes from TCRdb applying MiXCR to the 5' RACE reads. Here the sample spans 500,000 to 600,000 distinct CDR3 sequences, about 20% being singletons. This sample was also put to use in a study of T cells expressing NK-cell markers.

Input material: CD4+ T cells sorted from blood. Receptor source: a woman younger than 35 in good health.

The CDR3 DNA sequence: TGTGCCAGCAGCGTAGCGGGACAGGATCCCATTCAGTACTTC. Encoded protein: CASSVAGQDPIQYF. This chain uses TRBV9 with TRBJ2-4; 8 nucleotides agree with TRBD1. The CDR3 spans 14 residues. V lost 0 bases, J lost 9 bases, and 5 bases stayed unmatched. Germline-derived CDR1 and CDR2 are SGDLS and YYNGEE.

The rearrangement links TRBV6-1 to TRBJ1-4; D not certain. Germline CDR1 MNHNS, CDR2 SASEGT. V was clipped by 3 bases and J by 3 bases, with 5 bases between them. The CDR3 is 13 amino acids. The chain's CDR3 is CASSDRPNEKLFF. CDR3 bases: TGTGCCAGCAGTGACAGACCTAATGAAAAACTGTTTTTT.

This clonotype was observed a handful of times. The rearrangement links TRBV10-3 to TRBJ1-3; D unresolved. V lost 3 bases and J lost 0, with 6 bases in between. CDR1 is ENHRY and CDR2 is SYGVKD in the germline V gene. The CDR3 has 14 residues. DNA for the CDR3: TGTGCCATCAGTGAAGGCCTCTCTGGAAACACCATATATTTT. Its protein is CAISEGLSGNTIYF.

V gene TRBV5-1 combines with J gene TRBJ1-2; D is undetermined. Germline CDR1 reads SGHRS; CDR2 reads YFSETQ. This CDR3 contains 13 residues. The V gene lost 1 base and the J gene lost 4 bases, with 8 bases spanning the gap. CDR3 coding DNA: TGCGCCAGCAGCTTGTCCGGCCTCTATGGCTACACCTTC. Residues: CASSLSGLYGYTF.

The chain carries TRBV12-3 or TRBV12-4 and TRBJ2-7; 11 bases map to TRBD1. Trimming cost V 5 bases and J 5 bases; bases outside gene matches: 8. The CDR3 runs to 15 residues. The DNA of the CDR3 is TGTGCCAGCAGTCGTTTTGGACAGGGGGCTAACGAGCAGTACTTC. Its protein product is CASSRFGQGANEQYF.

This clonotype was observed a handful of times. The chain employs TRBV9 and TRBJ2-1, with 10 bases matching TRBD2. The CDR3 loop spans 15 amino acids. In germline, CDR1 is SGDLS, CDR2 YYNGEE. The V and J ends lost 5 bases and 6 bases, in that order; junction bases with no gene match: 8. In nucleotides, the CDR3 is TGTGCCAGCAGTGATAAATGGACTAGCGGCAATGAGCAGTTCTTC. Translating gives CASSDKWTSGNEQFF.

This clonotype has only a few counts. The chain employs TRBV6-5 and TRBJ2-5, with D possibly TRBD2 on 6 matching bases. V was shortened by 0 bases and J by 5 bases, with 10 bases between the two germline ends. Germline CDR1 and CDR2: MNHEY and SVGAGI. CDR3 size: 14 residues. CDR3 bases: TGTGCCAGCAGTTACTCATTTGGGGGGGAGACCCAGTACTTC. Translated, it gives CASSYSFGGETQYF.

This clonotype was seen a few times. CDR3 DNA: TGTGCCACCAGCAATGGACAGGGGAGAGGGTCCTACGAGCAGTACTTC. It encodes CATSNGQGRGSYEQYF. The chain couples TRBV15 to TRBJ2-7, with 9 bases fitting TRBD1. V gave up 4 bases and J gave up 1 base; unmatched junction bases: 8. The CDR3 consists of 16 residues. The germline V gene has CDR1 LNHNV and CDR2 YYDKDF (reference sequence).

This clonotype occurred a few times. The chain combines TRBV6-1 with TRBJ2-7, with 8 bases matching TRBD2. Germline values: CDR1 MNHNS, CDR2 SASEGT. The CDR3 contains 14 residues. V lost 5 bases, J lost 3 bases, and 6 bases stayed unmatched. The CDR3 sequence: CASSPGTSYYEQYF. In DNA form, the CDR3 reads TGTGCCAGCAGTCCGGGGACTAGTTACTACGAGCAGTACTTC.

This clonotype has ten or more counts. The CDR3 reads CASSDGTGETPLHF. CDR3 sequence (DNA): TGTGCCAGCAGTGACGGGACAGGGGAAACACCCCTCCACTTT. The chain recombines TRBV2 with TRBJ1-6; TRBD1 matches 10 bases. This CDR3 is built from 14 residues. Germline values: CDR1 SNHLY, CDR2 FYNNEI. V shed 3 bases, J shed 11 bases, and the junction held 4 bases outside the gene matches.

This clonotype was seen only a few times. This rearrangement joins TRBV10-3 to TRBJ2-1; 7 bases align to TRBD2. The length of the CDR3 is 15 residues. The ends lost 3 bases at V and 6 bases at J; junction bases unmatched: 8. Per the germline V gene, CDR1 is ENHRY and CDR2 is SYGVKD. The CDR3 loop reads CAISERRESVNEQFF. DNA for the CDR3: TGTGCCATCAGTGAAAGGCGGGAGAGCGTCAATGAGCAGTTCTTC.

V is TRBV20-1 and J is TRBJ2-3; TRBD2 aligns across 9 bases. J lost 4 bases, V lost 1 base, and 6 bases had no gene match. The CDR3 extends over 15 amino acids. Germline V gene sequence: CDR1 DFQATT, CDR2 SNEGSKA (reference sequence). The CDR3, as DNA: TGCAGTGCTAGAGTGGCGGGAGGGCCTTCAGATACGCAGTATTTT. This sequence encodes CSARVAGGPSDTQYF.

This CDR3 is CSVASGFHGSEQYF. CDR3 in DNA: TGCAGCGTCGCTTCGGGTTTCCACGGAAGTGAGCAGTACTTC. The genes are TRBV29-1 and TRBJ2-7; D call uncertain. The germline gives CDR1 SQVTM, CDR2 ANQGSEA. The V gene lost 6 bases and the J gene lost 7 bases, with 22 bases spanning the gap. The length of the CDR3 is 14 residues.

The count of this clonotype is one. The chain combines TRBV7-9 with TRBJ1-1, with D uncertain. The germline V gene encodes CDR1 SEHNR and CDR2 FQNEAQ (reference sequence). The CDR3 covers 14 residues. V shed 5 bases and J shed 1 base, with 11 bases lying between them. CDR3 nucleotide sequence: TGTGCCAGCAGCCCGCGCTCCACGAACACTGAAGCTTTCTTT. Translation: CASSPRSTNTEAFF. Using reference TRBV7-9 and TRBJ1-1 for the parts outside the CDR3, the full variable domain is DTGVSQNPRHKITKRGQNVTFRCDPISEHNRLYWYRQTLGQGPEFLTYFQNEAQLEKSRLLSDRFSAERPKGSFSTLEIQRTEQGDSAMYLCASSPRSTNTEAFFGQGTRLTVV.

This clonotype was detected many times. This chain connects TRBV5-6 to TRBJ2-5, with TRBD2 matching over 8 bases. Per germline, CDR1 SGHDT and CDR2 YYEEEE. Trimming took 4 bases from V and 4 from J; bases not matched to a gene: 6. There are 14 residues in the CDR3. This CDR3 reads CASSQSRGGETQYF. The CDR3 nucleotides read TGTGCCAGCAGCCAGAGCCGGGGGGGAGAGACCCAGTACTTC.

As for this clonotype: A junction end diverges from the germline sequence, so it may reflect a read error. V gene TRBV7-6 combines with J gene TRBJ2-7, with D possibly TRBD2 on 7 matching bases. The germline gives CDR1 SGHVS, CDR2 FNYEAQ. The CDR3 spans 14 residues. CDR3 DNA: TGCGCCAGCAGCTCCGTGGGAGGGGGGTTGCAGCAGTACTTC. Its translation is CASSSVGGGLQQYF.

This chain links TRBV7-9 with TRBJ1-4; 7 bases are shared with TRBD1. The germline V gene has CDR1 SEHNR and CDR2 FQNEAQ (reference sequence). V lost 4 bases to trimming and J lost 0 bases; unmatched junction nucleotides: 2. The CDR3 is made up of 15 amino acids. The DNA for the CDR3 is TGTGCCAGCAGCTCCGACAGGGCAACTAATGAAAAACTGTTTTTT. Its translation: CASSSDRATNEKLFF.

This clonotype occurred a few times. CDR3 in amino acids: CASGSGTSGRAHQETQYF. The CDR3 DNA reads TGTGCTAGTGGTTCCGGGACTAGCGGGAGGGCCCACCAAGAGACCCAGTACTTC. The rearrangement uses TRBV12-5 and TRBJ2-5, with TRBD2 matching over 16 bases. This CDR3 is 18 amino acids long. Germline V gene lookup returns CDR1 LGHNT and CDR2 FRNRAP. With 4 bases clipped from V and 0 bases from J, the junction kept 5 bases outside the gene matches.

This clonotype was seen only a few times. This sequence joins TRBV6-5 and TRBJ2-7, with unresolved D. V lost 2 bases, J lost 3 bases, and 11 bases lay in between. The V gene's germline CDR1 is MNHEY and CDR2 SVGAGI. This CDR3 spans 14 amino acids. DNA for the CDR3: TGTGCCAGCAGTTACGGTGGCCCGCTCTACGAGCAGTACTTC. Protein sequence: CASSYGGPLYEQYF.

This clonotype was found a few times. V usage is TRBV9 and J usage is TRBJ2-1; TRBD2 matches at 13 bases. J gave up 9 bases and V 4 bases, and 7 bases lay outside the gene matches. Germline V gene sequence: CDR1 SGDLS, CDR2 YYNGEE. CDR3 length equals 15 residues. The CDR3 spells CASSFTSGRAGEQFF. The DNA for the CDR3 is TGTGCCAGCAGCTTTACTAGCGGGAGGGCTGGTGAGCAGTTCTTC.